Here is one T cell receptor beta chain with its context. The entry originates in a study of blood T cell repertoires in COVID-19. The wider study: Samples came from the United States, Italy and Spain, spanning acute and convalescent COVID-19. PBMCs, B-cell-depleted T cells, or T cells provided the cDNA or gDNA that made up the material.

Germline CDR1 reads SGHTA; CDR2 reads FQGNSA. The V and J ends lost 5 bases and 2 bases, in that order; junction bases with no gene match: 10. This CDR3 comprises 17 residues. Original data processing: By means of reference gene primer amplification, nucleated cell counts were estimated. Libraries were prepared by immunoSEQ multiplex PCR; TCRdb keeps only in-frame clonotypes and omits some of them. V and J calls plus clone size are reproduced from that table; the DNA served to infer D and trimming. Of about 140,000 clones detected, roughly 80% appear once; the ten largest clones hold roughly 8.9%. The chain is built from TRBV7-2 and TRBJ1-5; 9 nucleotides line up with TRBD1. Sequencing was performed on peripheral blood. This sequence originates from a woman aged 50 to 60 with active or convalescent COVID-19. The CDR3 DNA reads TGTGCCAGCAGCCCAGCGGGGTGGACAGGGGGCAATCAGCCCCAGCATTTT. Its protein product is CASSPAGWTGGNQPQHF.